The 21 T cell receptor beta chains presented below share a single source sample, sequenced in a study of shared clonotypes between healthy human individuals. Produced via immunoSEQ multiplex PCR; TCRdb's table is partial and in-frame only. This table has more than 900,000 clones, around three quarters appearing once. Sequenced sample: memory CD4+ T cells from PBMCs. Subset described: CD45RA-negative fraction. The source is a man between 18 and 29 years old in good health. Some clones in this sample may be carry-over from other donors' samples.

The chain recombines TRBV28 with TRBJ1-2; a possible D gene is TRBD1 (5 bases). The germline V gene has CDR1 MDHEN and CDR2 SYDVKM. V was trimmed by 3 bases and J by 0 bases, leaving 8 bases between them. The CDR3 consists of 14 residues. The CDR3 reads CASSFLGANYGYTF. CDR3 nucleotides: TGTGCCAGCAGTTTCTTAGGGGCTAACTATGGCTACACCTTC.

The chain employs TRBV6-5 and TRBJ1-2; D is undetermined. The CDR3 is 13 amino acids. Trimming stripped 4 bases from V and 2 bases from J, with 8 bases between. CDR1 is MNHEY and CDR2 is SVGAGI in the germline V gene. The chain's CDR3 is CASSFGVNYGYTF. CDR3 nucleotide sequence: TGTGCCAGCAGTTTTGGGGTGAACTATGGCTACACCTTC.

V usage is TRBV29-1 and J usage is TRBJ2-1; 11 nucleotides align to TRBD1. Unmatched junction bases numbered 4, after V lost 7 bases and J lost 8 bases. The germline CDR1 and CDR2 sequences are SQVTM and ANQGSEA. The CDR3 contains 12 residues. The CDR3 region has the DNA TGCAGCGGGGGACAGGGGGAGCATGAGCAGTTCTTC. Translation: CSGGQGEHEQFF.

The chain links TRBV25-1 to TRBJ2-3; TRBD2 matches at 11 bases. Unmatched junction bases numbered 3, after V lost 4 bases and J lost 6 bases. The germline gives CDR1 MGHDK, CDR2 SYGVNS. CDR3 size: 14 residues. The CDR3: CASSGLAGGDTQYF. The DNA of the CDR3 is TGTGCCAGCAGTGGGCTAGCGGGAGGCGATACGCAGTATTTT. Full variable domain (outside the CDR3, taken from reference TRBV25-1 and TRBJ2-3): EADIYQTPRYLVIGTGKKITLECSQTMGHDKMYWYQQDPGMELHLIHYSYGVNSTEKGDLSSESTVSRIRTEHFPLTLESARPSHTSQYLCASSGLAGGDTQYFGPGTRLTVL.

As to this clone: Other nucleotide sequences in the sample specify the same CDR3. The genes are TRBV4-2 and TRBJ2-5; D perhaps matches TRBD2 (7 bases). V was clipped by 0 bases and J by 4 bases, with 15 bases between them. The CDR3 spans 16 residues. Germline values: CDR1 LGHNA, CDR2 YNFKEQ. The CDR3 here is CASSQDWEGGRETQYF. As DNA, the CDR3 is TGTGCCAGCAGCCAAGATTGGGAGGGGGGGAGAGAGACCCAGTACTTC.

V usage is TRBV7-9 and J usage is TRBJ2-6, with D perhaps TRBD1 (5 bases). Germline V gives CDR1 SEHNR, CDR2 FQNEAQ (reference sequence). The V gene lost 0 bases and the J gene lost 1 base, with 13 bases spanning the gap. This CDR3 comprises 18 residues. The CDR3 here is CASSLAPGLGSGANVLTF. The CDR3 DNA is TGTGCCAGCAGCTTAGCGCCAGGGCTGGGATCTGGGGCCAACGTCCTGACTTTC.

This clone was found a few times. The rearrangement joins TRBV7-2 to TRBJ1-1; TRBD1 agrees at 7 bases. Germline values: CDR1 SGHTA, CDR2 FQGNSA. The ends lost 4 bases at V and 0 bases at J; junction bases unmatched: 5. CDR3 length: 15 residues. For the CDR3, the DNA is TGTGCCAGCAGCTGGGACAGCCATCTGAACACTGAAGCTTTCTTT. Translation: CASSWDSHLNTEAFF.

V is TRBV10-2 and J is TRBJ1-5; TRBD1 matches at 9 bases. J gave up 5 bases and V 10 bases, and 12 bases lay outside the gene matches. This CDR3 is built from 15 residues. CDR1 is WSHSY, CDR2 SAAADI, per germline. CDR3 in DNA: TGCGCCACATCCCCCCCCGGGACAGGGTATCAGCCCCAGCATTTT. Translating it yields CATSPPGTGYQPQHF.

The rearrangement joins TRBV2 to TRBJ2-2; D is uncertain. The CDR3 spans 13 residues. Germline CDR1 SNHLY, CDR2 FYNNEI. The ends were cut back, 5 bases at V and 6 bases at J, with 10 bases in the middle. The CDR3 protein is CASSNLGPGELFF. The CDR3 coding sequence is TGTGCCAGCAGTAACTTGGGCCCCGGGGAGCTGTTTTTT.

The chain uses TRBV5-4 and TRBJ2-2; D may be TRBD2 (7 bases). This CDR3 region has 13 residues. Germline V gene sequence: CDR1 SGHNT, CDR2 YYREEE (reference sequence). Trimming removed 4 bases at V and 4 bases at J, with 8 bases between. The CDR3 region has the DNA TGTGCCAGCAGCCGGGGGGCCACCGGGGAGCTGTTTTTT. It is translated as CASSRGATGELFF.

The chain links TRBV29-1 to TRBJ2-1; TRBD2 aligns across 10 bases. Germline CDR1 SQVTM, CDR2 ANQGSEA. CDR3 length equals 14 residues. J gave up 9 bases and V 7 bases, and 12 bases lay outside the gene matches. CDR3 DNA: TGCAGCGCCCTTAGCGGGAGGAGGGCGACTGAGCAGTTCTTC. This encodes CSALSGRRATEQFF.

This clone was seen a few times. The rearrangement joins TRBV20-1 to TRBJ1-5, with D perhaps TRBD1 (5 bases). Germline V gene sequence: CDR1 DFQATT, CDR2 SNEGSKA (reference sequence). The CDR3 runs 11 residues. Trimming stripped 8 bases from V and 9 bases from J, with 14 bases between. The chain's CDR3 is CSPTAQGPQHF. CDR3 DNA: TGCAGTCCAACCGCTCAGGGGCCCCAGCATTTT.

This sequence joins TRBV25-1 and TRBJ2-5; 8 bases are a match to TRBD1. The CDR3 covers 14 residues. The V gene's germline CDR1 is MGHDK and CDR2 SYGVNS. With 3 bases clipped from V and 3 bases from J, the junction kept 3 bases outside the gene matches. The CDR3 DNA reads as TGTGCCAGCAGTGACCTGACAGGGGAAGAGACCCAGTACTTC. Residues: CASSDLTGEETQYF.

This clone came up a few times. The sample carries other DNA sequences with the same CDR3. The chain joins TRBV27 to TRBJ1-2, with TRBD1 matching 8 bases. Germline-derived CDR1 and CDR2 are MNHEY and SMNVEV (reference sequence). This CDR3 has 13 amino acids. V trimming: 3 bases; J trimming: 4 bases; junction bases outside the gene matches: 1. CDR3 in DNA: TGTGCCAGCAGTTTCAGGGGGCTCTATGGCTACACCTTC. As protein: CASSFRGLYGYTF.

This chain links TRBV19 with TRBJ1-5, with D maybe TRBD1 (6 bases). The CDR3 sequence is 16 residues long. Between the trimmed V and J ends, which lost 1 base and 7 bases, there was a span of 17 bases. CDR1 LNHDA and CDR2 SQIVND come from the germline V gene (reference sequence). This CDR3 is CASSIVARGGRQPQHF. The CDR3 nucleotides read TGTGCCAGTAGTATAGTAGCCAGGGGAGGTCGACAGCCCCAGCATTTT.

The genes are TRBV2 and TRBJ2-5; D possibly corresponds to TRBD1 (5 bases). Germline V CDR1 and CDR2: SNHLY, FYNNEI. The CDR3 consists of 12 residues. V lost 4 bases to trimming and J lost 5 bases, with 8 bases between them. The DNA of the CDR3 is TGTGCCAGCAGTGGACAGCCTGAGACCCAGTACTTC. Translated, it gives CASSGQPETQYF.

As to this clone: The CDR3 end shows no conserved phenylalanine or tryptophan, and so a read error is likely. The limits of the CDR3 on the DNA are not certain, so only TCRdb's listed CDR3 is given. This chain uses TRBV11-3 with TRBJ2-2; the table calls TRBD2, which could not be checked here. Inclusive of both ends, the CDR3 amounts to 17 amino acids. Germline V gene sequence: CDR1 SGHNT, CDR2 YENEEA. CDR3 sequence: CASSLRRVRGPSGRYPN.

This clone has just a few counts. The gene calls are TRBV29-1 and TRBJ1-1, with D unresolved. CDR1 and CDR2 (germline): SQVTM, ANQGSEA. The V gene lost 5 bases and the J gene lost 1 base, with 8 bases spanning the gap. CDR3 length: 12 amino acids. The CDR3 sequence is CSVPVPNTEAFF. CDR3 in DNA: TGCAGCGTTCCGGTCCCGAACACTGAAGCTTTCTTT.

The V call is TRBV7-6, the J call TRBJ2-2, with D perhaps being TRBD1 or TRBD2 (5 bases each). CDR1 and CDR2 (germline): SGHVS, FNYEAQ. The CDR3 is made up of 17 amino acids. Trimming stripped 7 bases from V and 2 bases from J, with 20 bases between. CDR3 sequence (DNA): TGTGCCAGCACCGAAATGACTGGGACGGCAAACACCGGGGAGCTGTTTTTT. Its protein product is CASTEMTGTANTGELFF.

V and J are TRBV7-3 and TRBJ2-1; D not certain. V dropped 5 bases and J dropped 6 bases, with 11 bases sitting between them. CDR1 is SGHTA and CDR2 is FQGTGA in the germline V gene. The CDR3 has 13 amino acids. The CDR3 sequence is CASSPSGGNEQFF. DNA of the CDR3: TGTGCCAGCAGCCCCTCGGGTGGCAATGAGCAGTTCTTC.

The rearrangement uses TRBV28 and TRBJ2-1; TRBD1 agrees at 8 bases. V lost 2 bases, J lost 8 bases, and 5 bases stayed unmatched. CDR1 MDHEN and CDR2 SYDVKM come from the germline V gene. The CDR3 is 14 residues long. CDR3 amino acids: CASSLRSGGDEQFF. The CDR3 DNA reads TGTGCCAGCAGTTTAAGGTCAGGGGGCGATGAGCAGTTCTTC.